These T cell receptor beta chains were read from a single sample in a study of blood T cell repertoires in COVID-19. Assay: immunoSEQ multiplex PCR; the TCRdb copy retains only in-frame clones and omits some. Of a few hundred thousand clones listed, around 88% were seen once; the top ten hold roughly an eighth. The sequenced sample was peripheral blood. Source of these receptors: an elderly man with acute or convalescent COVID-19. The conserved cysteine and the conserved F or W are not part of the CDR3 here. A D gene is named only where the DNA matches it firmly.

D,J,V,CDR3
NA,TRBJ2-1,TRBV28,ASSFFWAEQF
NA,TRBJ2-5,TRBV25-1,ASSEVGGTDKTQY
NA,TRBJ1-2,TRBV29-1,SVEDRVQGKFGYT
TRBD1,TRBJ1-1,TRBV3-1/TRBV3-2,ASSHRDRQNTEAF
NA,TRBJ1-5,TRBV5-6,ASSLTGGPQH
NA,TRBJ1-5,TRBV27,ASRRNGGPDNQPQH
TRBD1,TRBJ2-5,TRBV5-6,ASSSRDSQETQY
NA,TRBJ2-4,TRBV7-9,ASSAGLQNIQY
NA,TRBJ1-6,TRBV9,ASSQPGQNSPLH
NA,TRBJ2-1,TRBV29-1,SVEDLALAGHEQF
NA,TRBJ1-1,TRBV9,ASSPRLVEGTEAF
NA,TRBJ1-6,TRBV6-5,ASREFGDNSPLH
NA,TRBJ1-1,TRBV27,ASSGSSSGKAF
TRBD2,TRBJ2-1,TRBV11-3,ASSGPLAGGEQF
NA,TRBJ1-2,TRBV5-6,ASSPGSLYGYT
TRBD1,TRBJ1-5,TRBV27,ASKGTGIYQPQH
TRBD1,TRBJ1-3,TRBV9,ASSLTGAGGNTIY
NA,TRBJ1-3,TRBV12-2,ASRTHFKSYSGNTIY
TRBD1,TRBJ2-2,TRBV3-1/TRBV3-2,ASMIGTGKTGELF
NA,TRBJ1-4,TRBV5-1,ASKESTNEKLF
NA,TRBJ2-7,TRBV5-1,ASSLEVGSYEQY
NA,TRBJ2-7,TRBV19,ASSIDHLSEQY
TRBD2,TRBJ2-1,TRBV27,ASRTSTSYNEQF
NA,TRBJ2-7,TRBV21-1,ASSKEGGVSSGRKYEQY
NA,TRBJ1-1,TRBV29-1,SVAGGPGTEAF
TRBD1,TRBJ1-1,TRBV10-1,ASSGRQGNTNTEAF
TRBD2,TRBJ2-7,TRBV7-3,ASSFGGRAYEQY
NA,TRBJ1-1,TRBV28,ASSNYPLNTEAF
NA,TRBJ1-6,TRBV11-1,ASSFSQFSPLH
NA,TRBJ1-1,TRBV9,ASSALMNTEAF
TRBD1,TRBJ1-5,TRBV6-5,ASSYGTGLGAQH
TRBD1,TRBJ1-1,TRBV18,ASSPRQGFSNTEAF
TRBD1,TRBJ1-1,TRBV15,ATSRDGTGNTEAF
TRBD2,TRBJ2-2,TRBV7-2,ASSVIAGGYTGELF
TRBD1,TRBJ2-3,TRBV18,ASSSRQGNTDTQY
NA,TRBJ1-1,TRBV20-1,SALTGTEAF
NA,TRBJ1-6,TRBV6-2/TRBV6-3,ASSYPPSPLH
TRBD2,TRBJ2-7,TRBV2,ASGGSGSYEQY
TRBD1,TRBJ2-1,TRBV5-1,ASSPWRRGLSGNEQF
NA,TRBJ1-5,TRBV5-8,ASSPEGDTRVQPQH
NA,TRBJ1-4,TRBV16,ASSRDLINEKLF
TRBD1,TRBJ1-1,TRBV19,ASSFRTGHEAF
TRBD1,TRBJ1-4,TRBV5-4,ASSFDRAEKLF
NA,TRBJ1-3,TRBV19,ASMSPSMISGNTIY
NA,TRBJ2-5,TRBV18,ASSRNRQETQY
NA,TRBJ2-7,TRBV4-1,ASSHRTEYEQY
NA,TRBJ2-1,TRBV3-1/TRBV3-2,ASSQGWVSSEIYNEQF
NA,TRBJ1-1,TRBV2,ASSNRADTEAF
NA,TRBJ2-1,TRBV29-1,SVAFGQSSYNEQF
TRBD1,TRBJ1-5,TRBV28,AAQPEGASNQPQH
NA,TRBJ1-6,TRBV14,ASSQGGNSPLH